Detailed here is one TCR beta chain. What it binds is unknown. The sample is drawn from a study of T cell responses to AZD1222 COVID-19 vaccine. Study-wide points: Seropositive status at baseline applied to only a handful of AZD1222 recipients.

Using immunoSEQ multiplex PCR, the repertoire was profiled, and TCRdb retains in-frame clones only, with some absent. This sample yields approximately 100,000 clones, of which 88% are seen a single time; roughly 13% belongs to the top ten. The V end lost 5 bases, the J end lost 5 bases, and 12 bases lay between the germline ends. The V gene's germline CDR1 is MDHEN and CDR2 SYDVKM. This CDR3 is 13 amino acids long. The sample consisted of peripheral blood, taken on day 0 of MenACWY control vaccination. This rearrangement joins TRBV28 to TRBJ1-1, with a tentative D call TRBD1 (5 bases). This clonotype originated in an adult in good health. DNA for the CDR3: TGTGCCAGCAGTCAGGGTAGGGAAACTGAAGCTTTCTTT. This codes for CASSQGRETEAFF.